This T cell receptor (beta chain) was found in a study of cytomegalovirus exposure and HLA in healthy donors. About the study: Approximately 200 million T cells yielded approximately 110 million unique TCR beta sequences in earlier analysis.

Turning to this clone: What it binds is not known.

General observations from the study: In a later analysis, TCR association rates varied by HLA locus: DRB1 most, HLA-C fewest. For TCR beta chains, V- and J-gene trimming was later linked to a missense DCLRE1C variant.

The PCR made use of 60 Vbeta and 13 Jbeta primers. Study processing details: Among the unique TCR beta chains that a later analysis counted, 75 million to 85 million in all, roughly 9.9 million were shared. Sequencing was performed with immunoSEQ multiplex PCR; in TCRdb, only in-frame clones are kept and a portion is missing. V and J calls and clone size are as listed in that table; D and trimming were resolved from the DNA. The repertoire has tens of thousands of clones, around 80% of them found once; the top ten carry under 5%. The TCR comes from a woman between 40 and 55 years old in good health and CMV-seronegative. The sequenced sample was PBMCs.

CDR3: CATSRKASGRALEQYF. The CDR3 DNA sequence: TGTGCCACCAGCAGAAAAGCTAGCGGGAGGGCCCTTGAGCAGTACTTC. The chain employs TRBV15 and TRBJ2-7, with 12 nucleotides matching TRBD2. With 2 bases clipped from V and 7 bases from J, the junction kept 9 bases outside the gene matches. CDR1 and CDR2 (germline): LNHNV, YYDKDF (reference sequence). The length of the CDR3 is 16 residues.